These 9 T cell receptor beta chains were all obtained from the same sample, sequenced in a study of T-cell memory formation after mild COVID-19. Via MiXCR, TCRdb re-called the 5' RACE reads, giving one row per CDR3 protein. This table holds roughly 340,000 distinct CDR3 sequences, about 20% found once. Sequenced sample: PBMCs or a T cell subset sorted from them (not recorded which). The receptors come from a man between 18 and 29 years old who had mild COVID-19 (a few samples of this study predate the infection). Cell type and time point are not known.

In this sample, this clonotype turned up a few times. The CDR3 sequence: CASSSRENQPQHF. CDR3 bases: TGTGCCAGCAGCTCGCGAGAGAATCAGCCCCAGCATTTT. The rearrangement joins TRBV7-9 to TRBJ1-5; the D is unclear. CDR1 is SEHNR, CDR2 FQNEAQ, per germline (reference sequence). The V end lost 4 bases, the J end lost 4 bases, and 8 bases lay between the germline ends. This CDR3 spans 13 amino acids.

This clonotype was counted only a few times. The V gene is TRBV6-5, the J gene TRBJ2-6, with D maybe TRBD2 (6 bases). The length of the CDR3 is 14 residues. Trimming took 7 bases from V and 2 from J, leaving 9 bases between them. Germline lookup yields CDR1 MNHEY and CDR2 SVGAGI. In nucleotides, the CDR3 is TGTGCCAGCATGGAGGGAACTGGGGCCAACGTCCTGACTTTC. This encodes CASMEGTGANVLTF.

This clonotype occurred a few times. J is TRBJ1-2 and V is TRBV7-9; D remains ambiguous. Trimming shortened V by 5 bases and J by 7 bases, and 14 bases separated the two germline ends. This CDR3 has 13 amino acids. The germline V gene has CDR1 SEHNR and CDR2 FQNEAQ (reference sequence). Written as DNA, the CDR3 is TGTGCCAGCAGCCCTGAAAGGGTCCTTGGCTACACCTTC. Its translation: CASSPERVLGYTF.

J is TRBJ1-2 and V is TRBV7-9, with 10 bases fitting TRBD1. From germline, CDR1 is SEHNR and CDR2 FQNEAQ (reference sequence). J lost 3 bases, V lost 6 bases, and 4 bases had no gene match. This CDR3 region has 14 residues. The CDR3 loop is CASRGQGQDYGYTF. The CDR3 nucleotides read TGTGCCAGCAGGGGACAGGGGCAGGACTATGGCTACACCTTC.

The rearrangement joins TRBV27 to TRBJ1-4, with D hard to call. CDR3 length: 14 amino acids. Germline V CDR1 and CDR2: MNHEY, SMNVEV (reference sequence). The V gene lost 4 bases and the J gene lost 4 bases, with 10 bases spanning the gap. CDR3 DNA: TGTGCCAGCAGTTCCCTGGGTAATAATGAAAAACTGTTTTTT. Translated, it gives CASSSLGNNEKLFF.

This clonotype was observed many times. The CDR3 DNA is TGTGCCAGCAGCCAAGGACTAGCGGGGATAAGCACAGATACGCAGTATTTT. The encoded protein is CASSQGLAGISTDTQYF. The chain couples TRBV3-1 to TRBJ2-3, with TRBD2 matching 11 bases. J gave up 0 bases and V 1 base, and 3 bases lay outside the gene matches. The V gene's germline CDR1 is LGHDT and CDR2 YNNKEL (reference sequence). The length of the CDR3 is 17 residues.

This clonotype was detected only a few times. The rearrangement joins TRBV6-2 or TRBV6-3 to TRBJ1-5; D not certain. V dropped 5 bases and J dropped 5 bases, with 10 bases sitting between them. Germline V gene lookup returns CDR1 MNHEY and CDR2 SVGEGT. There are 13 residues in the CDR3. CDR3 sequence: CASSPSTYQPQHF. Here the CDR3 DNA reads TGTGCCAGCAGTCCCTCTACCTATCAGCCCCAGCATTTT.

The CDR3 coding sequence is TGTGCCATCAGTCCGGACGGCTACACTGAAGCTTTCTTT. This gives the protein CAISPDGYTEAFF. V and J are TRBV10-3 and TRBJ1-1; no clear D. Trimming took 5 bases from V and 3 from J, leaving 10 bases between them. Germline CDR1 ENHRY, CDR2 SYGVKD. The CDR3 covers 13 residues.

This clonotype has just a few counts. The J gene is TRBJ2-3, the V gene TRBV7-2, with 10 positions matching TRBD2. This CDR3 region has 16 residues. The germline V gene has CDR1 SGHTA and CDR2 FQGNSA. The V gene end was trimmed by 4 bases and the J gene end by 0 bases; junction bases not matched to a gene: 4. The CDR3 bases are TGTGCCAGCAGCTCTCTAGCGGGGGTGAGCACAGATACGCAGTATTTT. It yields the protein CASSSLAGVSTDTQYF.